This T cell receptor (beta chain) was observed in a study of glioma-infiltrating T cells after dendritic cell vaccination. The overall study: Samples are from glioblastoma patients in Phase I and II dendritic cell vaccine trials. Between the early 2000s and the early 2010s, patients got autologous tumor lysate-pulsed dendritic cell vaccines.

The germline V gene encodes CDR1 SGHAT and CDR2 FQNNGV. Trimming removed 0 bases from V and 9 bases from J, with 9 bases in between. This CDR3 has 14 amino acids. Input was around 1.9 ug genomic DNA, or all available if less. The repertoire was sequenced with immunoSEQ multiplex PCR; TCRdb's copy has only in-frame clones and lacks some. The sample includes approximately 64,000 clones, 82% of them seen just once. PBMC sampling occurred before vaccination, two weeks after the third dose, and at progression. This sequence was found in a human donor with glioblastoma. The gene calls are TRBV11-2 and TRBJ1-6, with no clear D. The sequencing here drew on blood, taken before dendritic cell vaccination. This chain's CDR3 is CASSLDHGRSPLHF. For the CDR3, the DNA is TGTGCCAGCAGCTTAGATCATGGGCGTTCACCCCTCCACTTT.